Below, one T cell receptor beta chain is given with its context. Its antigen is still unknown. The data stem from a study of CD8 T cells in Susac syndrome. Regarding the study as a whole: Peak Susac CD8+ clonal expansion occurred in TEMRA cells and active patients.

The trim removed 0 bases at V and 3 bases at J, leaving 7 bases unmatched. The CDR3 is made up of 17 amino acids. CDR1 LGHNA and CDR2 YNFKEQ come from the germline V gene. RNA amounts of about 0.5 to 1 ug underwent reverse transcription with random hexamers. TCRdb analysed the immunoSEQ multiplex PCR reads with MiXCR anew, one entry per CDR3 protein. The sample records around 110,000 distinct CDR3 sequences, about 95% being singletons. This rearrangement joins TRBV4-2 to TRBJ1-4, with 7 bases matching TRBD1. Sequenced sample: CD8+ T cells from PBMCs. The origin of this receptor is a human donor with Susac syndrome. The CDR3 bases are TGTGCCAGCAGCCAAGAAGCCATCGGGACAGCTAATGAAAAACTGTTTTTT. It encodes CASSQEAIGTANEKLFF.